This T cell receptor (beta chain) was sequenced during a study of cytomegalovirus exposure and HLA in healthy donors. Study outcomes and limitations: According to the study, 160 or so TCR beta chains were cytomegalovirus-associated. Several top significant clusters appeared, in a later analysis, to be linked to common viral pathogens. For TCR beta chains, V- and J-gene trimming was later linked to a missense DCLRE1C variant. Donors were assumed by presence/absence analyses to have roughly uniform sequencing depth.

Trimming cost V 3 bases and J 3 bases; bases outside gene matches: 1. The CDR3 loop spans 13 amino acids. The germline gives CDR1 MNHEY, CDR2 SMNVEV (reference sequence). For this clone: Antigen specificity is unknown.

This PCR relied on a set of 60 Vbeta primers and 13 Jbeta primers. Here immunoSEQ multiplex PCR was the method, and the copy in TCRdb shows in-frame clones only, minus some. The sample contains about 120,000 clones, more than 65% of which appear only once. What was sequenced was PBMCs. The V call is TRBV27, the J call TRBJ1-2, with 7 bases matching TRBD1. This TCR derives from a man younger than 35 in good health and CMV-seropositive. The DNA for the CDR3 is TGTGCCAGCAGTTTGGACAGGCACTATGGCTACACCTTC. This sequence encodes CASSLDRHYGYTF.